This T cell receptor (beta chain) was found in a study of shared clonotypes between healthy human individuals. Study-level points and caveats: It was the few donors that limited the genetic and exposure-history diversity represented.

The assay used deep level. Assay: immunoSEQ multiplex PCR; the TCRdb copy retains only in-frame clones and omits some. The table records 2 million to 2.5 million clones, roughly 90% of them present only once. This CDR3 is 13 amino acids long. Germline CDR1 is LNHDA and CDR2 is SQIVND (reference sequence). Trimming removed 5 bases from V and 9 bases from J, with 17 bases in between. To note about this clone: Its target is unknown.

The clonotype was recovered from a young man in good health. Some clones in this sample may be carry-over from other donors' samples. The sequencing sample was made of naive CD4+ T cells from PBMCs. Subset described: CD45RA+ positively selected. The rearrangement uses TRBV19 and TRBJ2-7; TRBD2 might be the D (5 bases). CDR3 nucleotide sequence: TGTGCCAGTAGTCTATGGGGAGCAGCCGGGCAGTACTTC. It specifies CASSLWGAAGQYF.